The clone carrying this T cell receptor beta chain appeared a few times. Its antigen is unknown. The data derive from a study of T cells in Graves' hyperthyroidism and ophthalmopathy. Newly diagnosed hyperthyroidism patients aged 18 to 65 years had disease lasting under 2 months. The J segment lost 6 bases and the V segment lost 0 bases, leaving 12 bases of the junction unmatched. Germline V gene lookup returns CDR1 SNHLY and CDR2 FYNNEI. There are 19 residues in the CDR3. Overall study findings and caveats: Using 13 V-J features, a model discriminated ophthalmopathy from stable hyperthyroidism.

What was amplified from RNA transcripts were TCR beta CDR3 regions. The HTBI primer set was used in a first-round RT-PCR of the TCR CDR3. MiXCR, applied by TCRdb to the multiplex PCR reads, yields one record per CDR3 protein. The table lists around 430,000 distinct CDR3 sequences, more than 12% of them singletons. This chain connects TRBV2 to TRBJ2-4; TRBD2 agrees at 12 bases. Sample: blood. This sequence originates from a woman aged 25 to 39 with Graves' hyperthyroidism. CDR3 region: CASSEAAASGRAGRNIQYF. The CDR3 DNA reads TGTGCCAGCAGTGAAGCGGCGGCTAGCGGGAGGGCCGGGAGAAACATTCAGTACTTC.